These 11 T cell receptor beta chains were all obtained from the same sample, sequenced in a study of cytomegalovirus exposure and HLA in healthy donors. Amplification used 60 Vbeta primers and 13 Jbeta primers. This table comes from immunoSEQ multiplex PCR, and its TCRdb copy is limited to in-frame clones, with some not included. The sample has around 92,000 clones; over 75% are singletons. The sample consisted of PBMCs. These receptor sequences come from a female donor in good health and CMV-seropositive.

This chain joins TRBV6-5 and TRBJ1-4; no reliable D call. Germline V gives CDR1 MNHEY, CDR2 SVGAGI. This CDR3 is built from 14 residues. Trimming shortened V by 0 bases and J by 7 bases, and 9 bases separated the two germline ends. Written as DNA, the CDR3 is TGTGCCAGCAGTTACTCTCAAAGTAGTGAAAAACTGTTTTTT. It codes for CASSYSQSSEKLFF.

The chain recombines TRBV6-5 with TRBJ2-7; D may be TRBD2 (5 bases). V was cut by 2 bases and J by 0 bases, with 14 bases left in between. The germline V gene encodes CDR1 MNHEY and CDR2 SVGAGI. The CDR3 has 16 residues. CDR3 bases: TGTGCCAGCAGTTACGATTCGGTAGGGAGCTCCTACGAGCAGTACTTC. Protein: CASSYDSVGSSYEQYF.

V gene TRBV2 combines with J gene TRBJ1-4, with TRBD1 as a possible D gene (5 bases). Trimming cost V 0 bases and J 8 bases, with 16 bases left between them. CDR1 SNHLY and CDR2 FYNNEI come from the germline V gene. The CDR3 is 16 residues long. The DNA of the CDR3 is TGTGCCAGCAGTGAAGCCTACAGGCTAGTTTTAGAAAAACTGTTTTTT. Amino acid sequence: CASSEAYRLVLEKLFF.

The chain combines TRBV28 with TRBJ1-2, with 8 positions matching TRBD1. The CDR3 covers 15 residues. Trimming removed 4 bases from V and 0 bases from J; junction bases left unmatched: 4. The germline gives CDR1 MDHEN, CDR2 SYDVKM. DNA of the CDR3: TGTGCCAGCAGTTCACAGGGGGGATCTAACTATGGCTACACCTTC. Translated, it gives CASSSQGGSNYGYTF.

The rearrangement links TRBV19 to TRBJ2-7; 9 bases align to TRBD2. CDR1 and CDR2 (germline): LNHDA, SQIVND (reference sequence). This CDR3 contains 14 residues. With 7 bases clipped from V and 5 bases from J, the junction kept 9 bases outside the gene matches. The CDR3 DNA is TGTGCCAGTACCCCCCCGGGACTAGCTCACGAGCAGTACTTC. Its protein is CASTPPGLAHEQYF.

This clone was found a few times. The rearrangement links TRBV30 to TRBJ2-1, with 10 bases aligning to TRBD1. The junction had 9 bases not matched to a gene; V was cut back by 5 bases and J by 8 bases. Germline-derived CDR1 and CDR2 are GTSNPN and SVGIG (reference sequence). This CDR3 region has 14 residues. DNA of the CDR3: TGTGCCTGGGCGCCGGGACAGGGGCGAGATGAGCAGTTCTTC. Protein product: CAWAPGQGRDEQFF.

This clone was detected a few times. The chain combines TRBV6-5 with TRBJ1-1; D is undetermined. CDR3 length: 14 amino acids. V lost 2 bases and J lost 0, with 7 bases in between. Germline V lookup: CDR1 MNHEY, CDR2 SVGAGI. The CDR3 region is CASSYGQVNTEAFF. Written as DNA, the CDR3 is TGTGCCAGCAGTTACGGCCAGGTGAACACTGAAGCTTTCTTT.

The CDR3 is CATSRVPGQGGTEAFF. The CDR3 coding sequence is TGTGCCACCAGCAGAGTTCCGGGACAGGGTGGCACTGAAGCTTTCTTT. The V call is TRBV15, the J call TRBJ1-1, with TRBD1 matching over 9 bases. Germline V CDR1 and CDR2: LNHNV, YYDKDF (reference sequence). This CDR3 is built from 16 residues. Trimming removed 1 base from V and 4 bases from J; junction bases left unmatched: 7.

The genes are TRBV19 and TRBJ2-7, with 9 bases identical to TRBD1. Per germline, CDR1 LNHDA and CDR2 SQIVND (reference sequence). The V segment lost 3 bases and the J segment 4 bases; nucleotides outside the gene matches: 7. This CDR3 contains 15 residues. The CDR3 spells CASSISGTGIYEQYF. CDR3 nucleotide sequence: TGTGCCAGTAGTATCTCCGGGACAGGGATTTACGAGCAGTACTTC.

This rearrangement joins TRBV7-8 to TRBJ1-5; no clear D. The CDR3 contains 15 residues. CDR1 and CDR2 from the germline V gene are SGHVS and FQNEAQ. V dropped 2 bases and J dropped 0 bases, with 8 bases sitting between them. CDR3 residues: CASSLSRGSNQPQHF. As DNA, the CDR3 is TGTGCCAGCAGCTTAAGCCGGGGTAGCAATCAGCCCCAGCATTTT. Drawing the rest from reference TRBV7-8 and TRBJ1-5, the complete variable domain is GAGVSQSPRYKVAKRGQDVALRCDPISGHVSLFWYQQALGQGPEFLTYFQNEAQLDKSGLPSDRFFAERPEGSVSTLKIQRTQQEDSAVYLCASSLSRGSNQPQHFGDGTRLSIL.

This chain joins TRBV11-3 and TRBJ2-2; D gene uncertain. With 4 bases removed from V and 1 base from J, the gap between germline ends came to 7 bases. Germline V gene sequence: CDR1 SGHNT, CDR2 YENEEA. There are 14 residues in the CDR3. DNA of the CDR3: TGTGCCAGCAGCTCCCGACAGAACACCGGGGAGCTGTTTTTT. Its protein product is CASSSRQNTGELFF.